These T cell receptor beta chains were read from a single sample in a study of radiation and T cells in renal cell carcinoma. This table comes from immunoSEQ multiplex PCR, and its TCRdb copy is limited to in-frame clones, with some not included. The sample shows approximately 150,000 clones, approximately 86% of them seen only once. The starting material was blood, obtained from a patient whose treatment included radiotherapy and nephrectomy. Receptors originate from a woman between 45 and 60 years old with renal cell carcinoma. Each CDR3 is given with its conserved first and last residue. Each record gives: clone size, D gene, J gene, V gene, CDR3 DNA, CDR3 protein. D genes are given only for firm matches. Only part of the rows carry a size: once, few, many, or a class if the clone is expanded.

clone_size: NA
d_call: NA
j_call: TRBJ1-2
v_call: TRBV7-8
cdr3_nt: TGTGCCAGCAGCCTACTGGAGAACTATGGCTACACCTTC
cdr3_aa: CASSLLENYGYTF

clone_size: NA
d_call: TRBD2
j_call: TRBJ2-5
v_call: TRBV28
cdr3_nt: TGTGCCAGCAGTTTAGAGGCTAGCGGGAGACCCCAGTACTTC
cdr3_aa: CASSLEASGRPQYF

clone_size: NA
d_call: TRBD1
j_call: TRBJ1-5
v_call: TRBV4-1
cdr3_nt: TGCGCCAGCAGCCAAGAGGTAACAGGGGAACAGCCCCAGCATTTT
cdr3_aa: CASSQEVTGEQPQHF

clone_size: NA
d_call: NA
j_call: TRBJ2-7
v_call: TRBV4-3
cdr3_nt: TGCGCCAGCAGCCAAGAGGCTAGCAGAGGTGAGCAGTACTTC
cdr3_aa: CASSQEASRGEQYF

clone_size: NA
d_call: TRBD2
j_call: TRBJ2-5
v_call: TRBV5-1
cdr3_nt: TGCGCCAGCAGCTTAGGACTAGCGGGAGGAGAGACCCAGTACTTC
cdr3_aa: CASSLGLAGGETQYF

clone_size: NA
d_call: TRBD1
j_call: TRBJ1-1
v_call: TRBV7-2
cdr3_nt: TGTGCCAGCACCCTGACACAGGGGCTTGATGAGGCTGAAGCTTTCTTT
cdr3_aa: CASTLTQGLDEAEAFF

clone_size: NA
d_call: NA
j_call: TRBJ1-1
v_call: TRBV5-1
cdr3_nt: TGCGCCAGCAGCTTGCTTTGGCAGGGGTCGAACACTGAAGCTTTCTTT
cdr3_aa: CASSLLWQGSNTEAFF

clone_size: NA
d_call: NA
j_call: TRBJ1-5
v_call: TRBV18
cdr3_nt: TGTGCCAGCTCACCCGGCGTTAGCAATCAGCCCCAGCATTTT
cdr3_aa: CASSPGVSNQPQHF

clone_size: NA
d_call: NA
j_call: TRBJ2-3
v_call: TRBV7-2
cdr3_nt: TGTGCCAGCAGCTTAGCGCGCATAGATACGCAGTATTTT
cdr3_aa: CASSLARIDTQYF

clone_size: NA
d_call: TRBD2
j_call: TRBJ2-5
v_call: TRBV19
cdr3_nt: TGTGCCAGTAGAGGAGGGGCTAGCGGGGGGCAAGAGACCCAGTACTTC
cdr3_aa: CASRGGASGGQETQYF

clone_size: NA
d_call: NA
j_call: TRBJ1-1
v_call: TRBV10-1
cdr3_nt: TGCGCCAGCAGTTCTTACAGGAACACTGAAGCTTTCTTT
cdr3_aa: CASSSYRNTEAFF

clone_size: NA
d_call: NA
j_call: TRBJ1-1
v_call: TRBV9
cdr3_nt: TGTGCCAGCAGCGTAGGACCTCTCATGAACACTGAAGCTTTCTTT
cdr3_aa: CASSVGPLMNTEAFF

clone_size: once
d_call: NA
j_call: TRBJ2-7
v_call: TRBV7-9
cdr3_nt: TGTGCCAGCATCCGGATGGGCTCCTACGAGCAGTACTTC
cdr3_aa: CASIRMGSYEQYF

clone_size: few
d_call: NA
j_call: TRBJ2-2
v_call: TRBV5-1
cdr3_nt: TGCGCCAGCAGTCGGCAGGGCGATCTCACCGGGGAGCTGTTTTTT
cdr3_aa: CASSRQGDLTGELFF

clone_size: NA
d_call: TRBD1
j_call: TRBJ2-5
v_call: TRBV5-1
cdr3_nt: TGCGCCAGCAGCTTACGTACAGCAGGGGGCGCGGTCCAAGAGACCCAGTACTTC
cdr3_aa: CASSLRTAGGAVQETQYF

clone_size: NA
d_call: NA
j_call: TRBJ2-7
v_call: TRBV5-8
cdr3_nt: TGTGCCAGCAGCAAATTCAGGACCTACGAGCAGTACTTC
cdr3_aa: CASSKFRTYEQYF

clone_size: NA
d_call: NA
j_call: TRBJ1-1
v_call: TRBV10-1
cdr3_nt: TGCGCCAGCAGTGTGGGGAGTGGGGGGGCCACTGAAGCTTTCTTT
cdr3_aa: CASSVGSGGATEAFF

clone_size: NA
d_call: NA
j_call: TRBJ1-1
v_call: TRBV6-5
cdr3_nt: TGTGCCAGCAGTTGGAGGACGAGGGGCACTGAAGCTTTCTTT
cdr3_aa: CASSWRTRGTEAFF

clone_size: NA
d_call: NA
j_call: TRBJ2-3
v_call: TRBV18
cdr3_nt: TGTGCCAGCTCACCACCTGGGCTTTCCCAAGATACGCAGTATTTT
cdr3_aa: CASSPPGLSQDTQYF

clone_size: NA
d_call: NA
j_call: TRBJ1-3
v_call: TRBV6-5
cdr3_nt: TGTGCCAGCAGTTACCAGGGCGGCCACTCTGGAAACACCATATATTTT
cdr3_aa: CASSYQGGHSGNTIYF

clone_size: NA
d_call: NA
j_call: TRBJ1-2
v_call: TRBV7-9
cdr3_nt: TGTGCCAGCAGCTTCCCTGAGACCTATGGCTACACCTTC
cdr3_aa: CASSFPETYGYTF

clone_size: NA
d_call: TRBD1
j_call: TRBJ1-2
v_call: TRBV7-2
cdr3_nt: TGTGCCAGCAGCTTAGTGGGGACAGGGGCGGGCTATGGCTACACCTTC
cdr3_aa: CASSLVGTGAGYGYTF

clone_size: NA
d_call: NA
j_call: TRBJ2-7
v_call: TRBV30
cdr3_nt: TGTGCCTGGAGTGTAAATATTCCAGCGGGGCAGTACTTC
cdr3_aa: CAWSVNIPAGQYF

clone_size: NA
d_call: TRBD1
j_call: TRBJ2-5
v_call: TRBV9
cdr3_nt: TGTGCCAGCAGCGTAGCAGGGGGCCTCATCCAAGAGACCCAGTACTTC
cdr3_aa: CASSVAGGLIQETQYF

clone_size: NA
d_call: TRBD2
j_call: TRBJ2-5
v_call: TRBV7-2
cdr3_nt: TGTGCCAGCAGTAATAGCGGGTATGACCGGGAGACCCAGTACTTC
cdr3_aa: CASSNSGYDRETQYF

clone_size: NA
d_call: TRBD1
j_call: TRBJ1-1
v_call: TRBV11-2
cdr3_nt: TGTGCCAGCAGTCGGACAGGGAGGTCCACTGAAGCTTTCTTT
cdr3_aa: CASSRTGRSTEAFF

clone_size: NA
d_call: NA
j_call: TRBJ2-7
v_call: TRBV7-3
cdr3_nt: TGTGCCAGCAGCTTAGCTACCCAGACCTACTACGAGCAGTACTTC
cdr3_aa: CASSLATQTYYEQYF

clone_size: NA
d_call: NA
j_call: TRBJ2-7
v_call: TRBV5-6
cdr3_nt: TGTGCCAGCAGCTTGAACGAGCAGTACTTC
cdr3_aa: CASSLNEQYF

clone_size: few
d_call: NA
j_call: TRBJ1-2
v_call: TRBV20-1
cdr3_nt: TGCAGTGCTAGAGATGGACGACAGGACCTCTTC
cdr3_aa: CSARDGRQDLF

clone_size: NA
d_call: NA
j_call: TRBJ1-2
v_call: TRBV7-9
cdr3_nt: TGTGCCAGCAGCCCGAGGGCGGGCAACTATGGCTACACCTTC
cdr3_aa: CASSPRAGNYGYTF

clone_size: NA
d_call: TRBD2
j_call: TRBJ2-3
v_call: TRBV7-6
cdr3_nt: TGTGCCAGCAGCTTAAGTGTTAGCGGGGAGGGGGATACGCAGTATTTT
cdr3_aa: CASSLSVSGEGDTQYF

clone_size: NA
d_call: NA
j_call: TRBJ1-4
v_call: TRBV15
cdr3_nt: TGTGCCACCAGCAGAGATGGGGTGTCTAATGAAAAACTGTTTTTT
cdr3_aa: CATSRDGVSNEKLFF

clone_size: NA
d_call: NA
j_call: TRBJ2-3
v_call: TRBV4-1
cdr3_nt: TGCGCCAGCAGCCAAGCGGCATACGAGTCAGATACGCAGTATTTT
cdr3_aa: CASSQAAYESDTQYF

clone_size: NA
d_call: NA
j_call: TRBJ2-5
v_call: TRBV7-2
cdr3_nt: TGTGCCAGCAGCTTAATTAGCGAAGAGACCCAGTACTTC
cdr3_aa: CASSLISEETQYF

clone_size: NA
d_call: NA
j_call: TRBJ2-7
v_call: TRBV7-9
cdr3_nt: TGTGCCAGCAGCTTAGTTTACCGGACATCCTCCTACGAGCAGTACTTC
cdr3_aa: CASSLVYRTSSYEQYF

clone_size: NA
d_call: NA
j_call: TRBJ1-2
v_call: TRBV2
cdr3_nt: TGTGCCAGCAGTGTCTCCGGCCGCTATGGCTACACCTTC
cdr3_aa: CASSVSGRYGYTF

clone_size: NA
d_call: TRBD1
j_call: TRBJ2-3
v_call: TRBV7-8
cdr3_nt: TGTGCCAGCAGCGCCCTATATAGGACAGGGATGACAGATACGCAGTATTTT
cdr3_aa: CASSALYRTGMTDTQYF

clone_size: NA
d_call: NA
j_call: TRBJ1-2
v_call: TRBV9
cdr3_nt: TGTGCCAGCAGCGTGGCATTTAATGACTACACCTTC
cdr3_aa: CASSVAFNDYTF

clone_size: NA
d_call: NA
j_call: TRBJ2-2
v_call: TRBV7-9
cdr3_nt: TGTGCCAGCAGTACCGGGGAGCTGTTTTTT
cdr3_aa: CASSTGELFF

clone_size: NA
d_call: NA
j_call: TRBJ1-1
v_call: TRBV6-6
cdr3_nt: TGTGCCAGCAGTTACTCGCACAGGCGAGAAGCTTTCTTT
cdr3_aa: CASSYSHRREAFF

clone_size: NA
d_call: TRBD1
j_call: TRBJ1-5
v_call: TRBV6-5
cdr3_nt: TGTGCCAGCAGTTACTCCCGGACAGGGTATGTTTGGCCCCAGCATTTT
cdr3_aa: CASSYSRTGYVWPQHF

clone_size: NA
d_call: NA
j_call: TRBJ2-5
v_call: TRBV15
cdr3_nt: TGTGCCACCAGCAGAGAACCGGGCTCTGGGATAGAGACCCAGTACTTC
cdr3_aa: CATSREPGSGIETQYF

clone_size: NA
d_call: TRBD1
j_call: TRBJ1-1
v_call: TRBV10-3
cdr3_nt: TGTGCCATCAGTGTGTCAGGGGGCACTGAAGCTTTCTTT
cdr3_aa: CAISVSGGTEAFF

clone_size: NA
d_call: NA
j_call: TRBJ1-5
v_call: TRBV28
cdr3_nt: TGTGCCAGCAGTATTCCGGAACAGCCCCAGCATTTT
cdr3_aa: CASSIPEQPQHF

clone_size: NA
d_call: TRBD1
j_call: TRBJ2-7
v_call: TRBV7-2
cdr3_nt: TGTGCCAGCAGCTCTAACAGGGGCCGCTACGAGCAGTACTTC
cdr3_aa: CASSSNRGRYEQYF

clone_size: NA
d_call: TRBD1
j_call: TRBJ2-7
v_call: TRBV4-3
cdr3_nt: TGCGCCAGCAGCCAAAGACAGGGATGGGGATACGAGCAGTACTTC
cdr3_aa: CASSQRQGWGYEQYF

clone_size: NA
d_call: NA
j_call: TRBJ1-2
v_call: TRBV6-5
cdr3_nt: TGTGCCAGCATGAAGGGGGACTATGGCTACACCTTC
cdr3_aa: CASMKGDYGYTF

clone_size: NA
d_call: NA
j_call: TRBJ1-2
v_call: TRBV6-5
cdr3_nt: TGTGCCAGCAGCCCGGTTCCCTGGTTCTTAGGTGGCTACACCTTC
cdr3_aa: CASSPVPWFLGGYTF

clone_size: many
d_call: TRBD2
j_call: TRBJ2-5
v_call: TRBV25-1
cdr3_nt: TGTGCCAGCAGTGGGGCGGGAGGAGGGGAGACCCAGTACTTC
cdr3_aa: CASSGAGGGETQYF

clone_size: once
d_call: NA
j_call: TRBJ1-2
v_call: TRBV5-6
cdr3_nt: TGTGCCAGCAGCTTGGACAGAGGGAACTATGGCTACACCTTC
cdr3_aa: CASSLDRGNYGYTF

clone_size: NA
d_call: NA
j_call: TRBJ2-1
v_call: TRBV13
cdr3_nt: TGTGCCAGCAGCTTCGGGTCTAGCTCCTACAATGAGCAGTTCTTC
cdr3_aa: CASSFGSSSYNEQFF

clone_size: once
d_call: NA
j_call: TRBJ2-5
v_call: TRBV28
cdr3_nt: TGTGCCAGCAGTTCCCCGGGGCAGGGTCAAGAGACCCAGTACTTC
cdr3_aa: CASSSPGQGQETQYF

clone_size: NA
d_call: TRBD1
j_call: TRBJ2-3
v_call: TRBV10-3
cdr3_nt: TGTGCCACGAGGACAGGGGCAGATACGCAGTATTTT
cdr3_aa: CATRTGADTQYF

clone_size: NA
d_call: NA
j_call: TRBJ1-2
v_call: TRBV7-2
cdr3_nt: TGTGCCAGCAGCTTTAGCCCCGAGGGTAGTAATCATGGCTACACCTTC
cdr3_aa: CASSFSPEGSNHGYTF

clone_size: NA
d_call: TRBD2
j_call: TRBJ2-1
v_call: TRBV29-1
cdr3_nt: TGCAGCGTTGCGGGGGGGGCCTACAATGAGCAGTTCTTC
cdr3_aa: CSVAGGAYNEQFF

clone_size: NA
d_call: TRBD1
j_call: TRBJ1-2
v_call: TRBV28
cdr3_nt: TGTGCCAGCACCGGGACAGTAGACTATGGCTACACCTTC
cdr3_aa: CASTGTVDYGYTF

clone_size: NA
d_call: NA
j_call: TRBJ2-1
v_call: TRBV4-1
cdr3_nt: TGCGCCAGCAGCCAAGACGGGACACTCCTCCCACAGTTCTTC
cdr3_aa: CASSQDGTLLPQFF

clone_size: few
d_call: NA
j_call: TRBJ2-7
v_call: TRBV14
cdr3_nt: TGTGCCAGCAGCCAAGGGACCGGCTCCTACGAGCAGTACTTC
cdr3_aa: CASSQGTGSYEQYF

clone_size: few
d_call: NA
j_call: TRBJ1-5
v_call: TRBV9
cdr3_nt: TGTGCCAGCAGCGTAGCAGTCAATCAGCCCCAGCATTTT
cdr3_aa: CASSVAVNQPQHF

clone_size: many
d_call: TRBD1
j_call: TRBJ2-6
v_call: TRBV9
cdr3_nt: TGTGCCAGCAGCGTAGAAGGGACAGGGAACGTCCTGACTTTC
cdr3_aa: CASSVEGTGNVLTF